A single sample is the source of the 15 T cell receptor beta chains below, sequenced in a study of T cell responses to AZD1222 COVID-19 vaccine (dated by TCRdb to the early 2020s). Receptors were amplified or captured by the immunoSEQ multiplex PCR assay. In its TCRdb copy, this immuneACCESS table keeps in-frame sequences only and misses some clones. Where compared with another copy, unresolved V genes explain less than half of these, and the others have no known cause. Within this sample are roughly 98,000 clones, with over 85% of them counted one time only. 10% to 15% of the sample is in the top ten clones. The time point label here, explained by the study, means: baseline before first vaccination. The sequencing here drew on peripheral blood, taken on day 0 of AZD1222 vaccination. The receptors shown here come from an adult in good health.

The rearrangement uses TRBV30 and TRBJ2-7; 10 bases map to TRBD1. CDR3 length equals 18 residues. V shed 2 bases, J shed 5 bases, and the junction held 18 bases outside the gene matches. Germline assignment: CDR1 GTSNPN and CDR2 SVGIG (reference sequence). The CDR3 DNA follows: TGTGCCTGGAGTCCAATACTCGGACAGGGGGGAGTTTACGACGAGCAGTACTTC. Translation: CAWSPILGQGGVYDEQYF.

The chain uses TRBV27 and TRBJ2-5, with 11 positions matching TRBD2. Germline V gives CDR1 MNHEY, CDR2 SMNVEV (reference sequence). The V and J ends lost 5 bases and 5 bases, in that order; junction bases with no gene match: 4. This CDR3 contains 14 residues. CDR3 in amino acids: CASSQLAGEETQYF. CDR3 bases: TGTGCCAGCAGTCAACTAGCGGGAGAGGAGACCCAGTACTTC.

J is TRBJ2-3 and V is TRBV11-1; D remains ambiguous. The CDR3 extends over 16 amino acids. V lost 2 bases to trimming and J lost 0 bases, with 12 bases between them. Germline assignment: CDR1 SGHAT and CDR2 FQDESV (reference sequence). The CDR3, as DNA: TGTGCCAGCAGCTTATCCCTCCGTGCTAGCACAGATACGCAGTATTTT. Translated: CASSLSLRASTDTQYF.

The chain is built from TRBV7-9 and TRBJ1-2; 11 nucleotides align to TRBD1. Germline values: CDR1 SEHNR, CDR2 FQNEAQ (reference sequence). The length of the CDR3 is 17 residues. Unmatched junction bases numbered 14, after V lost 5 bases and J lost 6 bases. This CDR3 is CASSPSRDRGEHHGYTF. As DNA, the CDR3 is TGTGCCAGCAGCCCGTCCCGGGACAGGGGGGAGCATCATGGCTACACCTTC.

The J gene is TRBJ1-1, the V gene TRBV6-5; D is perhaps TRBD1 (6 bases). This CDR3 has 13 residues. The V gene's germline CDR1 is MNHEY and CDR2 SVGAGI. Trimming left V 4 bases short and J 12 bases short, with 18 bases between. This CDR3 reads CASSSDGQKGTFF. CDR3 DNA sequence: TGTGCCAGCAGTTCAGATGGACAGAAAGGGACTTTCTTT.

The chain links TRBV29-1 to TRBJ1-1; 7 bases fit TRBD1. J was trimmed by 5 bases and V by 4 bases; bases with no gene match: 7. Germline V lookup: CDR1 SQVTM, CDR2 ANQGSEA. The CDR3 is 13 amino acids. Here the CDR3 DNA reads TGCAGCGTTGCCCGACAGGGTGGGACTGAAGCTTTCTTT. Translating it yields CSVARQGGTEAFF.

The DNA for the CDR3 is TGCGCCAGCAGCCGAAGAGATAAGGGAAGTTATGGCTACACCTTC. Its protein is CASSRRDKGSYGYTF. The chain is built from TRBV5-1 and TRBJ1-2; D call uncertain. The V gene lost 4 bases and the J gene lost 5 bases, with 18 bases spanning the gap. The CDR3 totals 15 residues. CDR1 SGHRS and CDR2 YFSETQ come from the germline V gene. Using reference TRBV5-1 and TRBJ1-2 for the parts outside the CDR3, the full variable domain is KAGVTQTPRYLIKTRGQQVTLSCSPISGHRSVSWYQQTPGQGLQFLFEYFSETQRNKGNFPGRFSGRQFSNSRSEMNVSTLELGDSALYLCASSRRDKGSYGYTFGSGTRLTVV.

The J gene is TRBJ1-1, the V gene TRBV10-3; TRBD1 might be the D (6 bases). V was clipped by 4 bases and J by 7 bases, with 10 bases between them. The CDR3 is 12 amino acids. Germline V gives CDR1 ENHRY, CDR2 SYGVKD. CDR3 sequence (DNA): TGTGCCATCAGTGGGGGGGGCAATGAAGCTTTCTTT. This encodes CAISGGGNEAFF.

The rearrangement joins TRBV6-5 to TRBJ2-3; possible D gene TRBD2, 5 bases. Per germline, CDR1 MNHEY and CDR2 SVGAGI. The V gene lost 6 bases and the J gene lost 9 bases, with 7 bases spanning the gap. The CDR3 loop spans 10 amino acids. The CDR3 sequence is CASRGRTQYF. In DNA form, the CDR3 reads TGTGCCAGCAGGGGGAGAACGCAGTATTTT.

The chain is built from TRBV6-4 and TRBJ1-2; 10 bases line up with TRBD1. The V gene's germline CDR1 is MRHNA and CDR2 SNTAGT. V lost 2 bases and J lost 4; bases outside the gene matches: 7. The CDR3 covers 16 residues. CDR3 in DNA: TGTGCCAGCAGTGACACAGGACAGGGGGTCCCCTATGGCTACACCTTC. Amino acids: CASSDTGQGVPYGYTF.

The gene calls are TRBV3-1 (or the pseudogene TRBV3-2) and TRBJ2-5; D may be TRBD1 (6 bases). CDR3 length: 15 residues. Germline V gene sequence: CDR1 LGHDT, CDR2 YNNKEL (reference sequence). Trimming took off 1 base at V and 1 base at J, with 10 bases between the two ends. This chain's CDR3 is CASSQATGSQETQYF. The CDR3 nucleotides are TGTGCCAGCAGCCAAGCAACAGGGAGCCAAGAGACCCAGTACTTC.

The chain has TRBV29-1 and TRBJ2-7; D unclear. CDR3 length: 12 amino acids. Trimming left V 5 bases short and J 3 bases short, with 11 bases between. Germline V gene sequence: CDR1 SQVTM, CDR2 ANQGSEA. The CDR3 DNA sequence: TGCAGCGTTCAGACACGCCACTACGAGCAGTACTTC. Translating it yields CSVQTRHYEQYF.

The V and J genes are TRBV19 and TRBJ2-7, with 7 bases that match TRBD1. This CDR3 has 14 residues. Unmatched junction bases numbered 5, after V lost 5 bases and J lost 1 base. Per germline, CDR1 LNHDA and CDR2 SQIVND (reference sequence). The CDR3 bases are TGTGCCAGTAGTCTATCCAGGGGGTCCTACGAGCAGTACTTC. This sequence encodes CASSLSRGSYEQYF. Based on the CDR3 plus reference TRBV19 and TRBJ2-7, the full variable domain is DGGITQSPKYLFRKEGQNVTLSCEQNLNHDAMYWYRQDPGQGLRLIYYSQIVNDFQKGDIAEGYSVSREKKESFPLTVTSAQKNPTAFYLCASSLSRGSYEQYFGPGTRLTVT.

The gene calls are TRBV5-4 and TRBJ1-6, with D hard to call. The CDR3 is 16 residues long. The V end was cut by 4 bases, the J end by 0 bases, with 11 bases between. Germline-derived CDR1 and CDR2 are SGHNT and YYREEE (reference sequence). CDR3 loop: CASSPYSGSYNSPLHF. For the CDR3, the DNA is TGTGCCAGCAGCCCCTATAGTGGCTCCTATAATTCACCCCTCCACTTT.

The V call is TRBV6-5, the J call TRBJ1-1; 7 bases agree with TRBD1. Trimming took 6 bases from V and 0 from J; bases not matched to a gene: 7. This CDR3 region has 15 residues. Germline V gene data show CDR1 as MNHEY and CDR2 as SVGAGI. The CDR3 coding sequence is TGTGCCAGCAGAAGGCGGACAGGACTGAACACTGAAGCTTTCTTT. Its translation is CASRRRTGLNTEAFF.